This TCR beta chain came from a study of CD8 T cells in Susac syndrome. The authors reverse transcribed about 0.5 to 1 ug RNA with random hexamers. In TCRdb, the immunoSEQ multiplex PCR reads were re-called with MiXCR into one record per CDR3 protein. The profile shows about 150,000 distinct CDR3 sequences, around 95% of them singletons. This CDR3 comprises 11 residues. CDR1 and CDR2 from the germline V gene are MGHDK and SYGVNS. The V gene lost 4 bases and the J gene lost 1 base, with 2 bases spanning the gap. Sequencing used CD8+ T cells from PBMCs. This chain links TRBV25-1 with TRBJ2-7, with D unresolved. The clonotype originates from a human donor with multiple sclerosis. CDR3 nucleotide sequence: TGTGCCAGCAGTGTTTCCTACGAGCAGTACTTC. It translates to CASSVSYEQYF.